This T cell receptor (beta chain) appears in the sequencing data of a study of Graves' ophthalmopathy and Graves' hyperthyroidism. General study findings and limits: Blood samples also showed most expanded thyroid clonotypes exceeding 0.001 frequency.

Germline lookup yields CDR1 SEHNR and CDR2 FQNEAQ (reference sequence). The CDR3 has 14 amino acids. V was pared by 4 bases and J by 4 bases, with 13 bases between. Amplification of the TCR beta CDR3 regions used RNA transcripts (as template). The workflow started with a first-round RT-PCR run with HTBI primers and then moved on to a second-round multiplex PCR. TCRdb reanalysed the multiplex PCR reads using MiXCR and keeps one entry per CDR3 protein. Among about 380,000 distinct CDR3 sequences listed, 15% were seen once. Diagnosis used clinical symptoms, serum thyroxine, TRAb, thyroid ultrasound and orbital computed tomography. This clonotype was counted at least ten times. Antigen: not known.

Sequenced material: peripheral blood. The chain recombines TRBV7-9 with TRBJ2-5; tentatively, D is TRBD1 (6 bases). This TCR was recovered from a woman aged 18 to 35 with stable Graves' hyperthyroidism. CDR3: CASSSRGRGETQYF. CDR3 coding DNA: TGTGCCAGCAGCTCCAGGGGCAGGGGAGAGACCCAGTACTTC.